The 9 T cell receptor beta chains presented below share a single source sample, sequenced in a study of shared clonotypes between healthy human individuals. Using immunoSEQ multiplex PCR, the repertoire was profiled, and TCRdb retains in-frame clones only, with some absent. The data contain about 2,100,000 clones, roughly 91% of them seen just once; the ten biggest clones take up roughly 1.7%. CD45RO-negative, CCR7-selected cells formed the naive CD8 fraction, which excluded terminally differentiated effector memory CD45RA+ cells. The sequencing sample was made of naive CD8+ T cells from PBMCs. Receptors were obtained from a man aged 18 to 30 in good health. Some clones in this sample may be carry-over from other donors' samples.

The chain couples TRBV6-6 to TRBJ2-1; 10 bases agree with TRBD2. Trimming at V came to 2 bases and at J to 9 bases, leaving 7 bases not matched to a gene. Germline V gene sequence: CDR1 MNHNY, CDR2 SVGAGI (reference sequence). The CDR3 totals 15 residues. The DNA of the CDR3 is TGTGCCAGCAGTTACACTAGCGGGACCCACGCTGAGCAGTTCTTC. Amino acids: CASSYTSGTHAEQFF.

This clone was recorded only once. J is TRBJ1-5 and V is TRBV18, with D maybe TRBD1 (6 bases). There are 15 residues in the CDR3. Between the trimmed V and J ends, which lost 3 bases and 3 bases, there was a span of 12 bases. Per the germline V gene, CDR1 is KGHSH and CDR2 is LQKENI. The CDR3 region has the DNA TGTGCCAGCTCACCTGCCAGGGGAACCAATCAGCCCCAGCATTTT. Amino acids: CASSPARGTNQPQHF.

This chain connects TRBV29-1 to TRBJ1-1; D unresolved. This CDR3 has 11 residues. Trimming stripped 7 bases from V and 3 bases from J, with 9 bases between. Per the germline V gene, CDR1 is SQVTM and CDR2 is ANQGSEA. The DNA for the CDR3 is TGCAGCGGACGCCGGTACACTGAAGCTTTCTTT. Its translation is CSGRRYTEAFF.

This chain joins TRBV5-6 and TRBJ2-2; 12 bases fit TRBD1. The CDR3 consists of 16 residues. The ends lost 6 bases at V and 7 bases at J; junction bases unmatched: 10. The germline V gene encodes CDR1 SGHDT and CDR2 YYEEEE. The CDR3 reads CASTNSGTGGIGELFF. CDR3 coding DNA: TGTGCCAGCACCAATTCCGGGACAGGGGGCATCGGGGAGCTGTTTTTT.

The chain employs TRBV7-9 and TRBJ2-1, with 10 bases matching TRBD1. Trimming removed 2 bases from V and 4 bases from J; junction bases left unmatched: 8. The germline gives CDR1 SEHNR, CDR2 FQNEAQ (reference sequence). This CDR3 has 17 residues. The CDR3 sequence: CASSLTLRQGAYNEQFF. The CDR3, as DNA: TGTGCCAGCAGCTTAACCCTTAGACAGGGGGCTTACAATGAGCAGTTCTTC.

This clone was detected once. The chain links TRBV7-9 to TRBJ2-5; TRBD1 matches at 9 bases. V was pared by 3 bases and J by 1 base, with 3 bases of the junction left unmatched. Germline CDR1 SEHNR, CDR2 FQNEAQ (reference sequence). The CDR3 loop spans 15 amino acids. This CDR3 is CASSFRQGVQETQYF. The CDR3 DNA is TGTGCCAGCAGCTTCAGACAGGGGGTCCAAGAGACCCAGTACTTC.

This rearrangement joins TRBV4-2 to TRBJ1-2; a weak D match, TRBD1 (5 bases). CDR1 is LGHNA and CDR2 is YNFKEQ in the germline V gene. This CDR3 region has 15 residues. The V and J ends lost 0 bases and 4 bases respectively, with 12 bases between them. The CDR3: CASSQDRVYGYGYTF. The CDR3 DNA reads TGTGCCAGCAGCCAAGACAGGGTGTACGGCTATGGCTACACCTTC.

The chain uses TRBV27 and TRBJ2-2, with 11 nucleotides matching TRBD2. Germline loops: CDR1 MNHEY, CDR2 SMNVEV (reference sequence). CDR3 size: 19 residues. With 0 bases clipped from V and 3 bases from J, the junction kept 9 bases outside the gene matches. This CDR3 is CASSLSQLAGVGYTGELFF. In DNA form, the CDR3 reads TGTGCCAGCAGTTTATCGCAACTAGCGGGAGTGGGGTACACCGGGGAGCTGTTTTTT.

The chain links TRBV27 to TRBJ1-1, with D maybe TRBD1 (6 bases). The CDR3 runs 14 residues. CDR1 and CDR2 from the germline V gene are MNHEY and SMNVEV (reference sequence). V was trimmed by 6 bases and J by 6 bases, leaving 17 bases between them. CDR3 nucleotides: TGTGCCAGCAGGGAAAGAGGGGGTTTCTCTGAAGCTTTCTTT. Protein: CASRERGGFSEAFF.